This section outlines one TCR beta chain sequence together with its context. Time point here: after dendritic cell vaccination, including at tumor progression/relapse. J gave up 9 bases and V 6 bases, and 3 bases lay outside the gene matches. Germline V gene data show CDR1 as WNHNN and CDR2 as SYGVQD (reference sequence). CDR3 length: 12 amino acids. Some clones are missing from TCRdb's copy, which holds only in-frame ones; the method was immunoSEQ multiplex PCR. This table has 99,000 or so clones, 90% appearing once. The data were obtained in a study of glioma-infiltrating T cells after dendritic cell vaccination.

The clonotype comes from a human donor with glioblastoma. The V gene is TRBV10-1, the J gene TRBJ2-7; 12 positions agree with TRBD1. This sample comprised blood, obtained after dendritic cell vaccination. The CDR3 bases are TGCGCCAGCAGGGGACAGGGGGCTCGGCAGTACTTC. Protein sequence: CASRGQGARQYF.